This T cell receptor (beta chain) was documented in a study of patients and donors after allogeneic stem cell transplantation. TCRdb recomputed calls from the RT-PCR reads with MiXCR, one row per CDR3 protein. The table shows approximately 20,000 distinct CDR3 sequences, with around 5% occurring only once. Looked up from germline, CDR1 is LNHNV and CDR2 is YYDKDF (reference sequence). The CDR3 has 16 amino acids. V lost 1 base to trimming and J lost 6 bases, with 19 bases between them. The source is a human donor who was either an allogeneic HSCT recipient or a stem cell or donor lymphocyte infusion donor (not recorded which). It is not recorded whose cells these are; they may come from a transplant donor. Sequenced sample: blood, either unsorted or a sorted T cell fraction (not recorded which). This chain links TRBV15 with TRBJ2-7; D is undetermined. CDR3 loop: CATSRGRLFTGAEQYF. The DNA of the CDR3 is TGTGCCACCAGCAGAGGGCGGCTATTTACCGGCGCCGAGCAGTACTTC.